This TCR beta chain was obtained from a study of blood T cell repertoires in COVID-19. Study-wide context: The United States, Italy and Spain provided the acute and convalescent COVID-19 samples. PBMCs, B-cell-depleted T cells, or T cells were the source of the cDNA or gDNA that made up the material.

Per germline, CDR1 KGHDR and CDR2 SFDVKD. V lost 5 bases, J lost 5 bases, and 11 bases stayed unmatched. The CDR3 contains 16 residues. Original processing methods: Reference gene primer amplification gave estimated nucleated cell counts. Assay used: immunoSEQ multiplex PCR; TCRdb lists only in-frame clones, some missing. V and J calls and clone size are those listed in that table; D and trimming were worked out from the DNA. The sample lists more than 150,000 clones; 86% were seen once. Sequencing was carried out using peripheral blood. The genes are TRBV24-1 and TRBJ2-3; 8 positions agree with TRBD2. This TCR was recovered from a man between 70 and 80 years old with active or convalescent COVID-19. The DNA of the CDR3 is TGTGCCACCAGTGGCCGTAGCGGGAACGTCAAAGATACGCAGTATTTT. Its protein product is CATSGRSGNVKDTQYF.